This note documents a single TCR beta chain sequence. The data are from a study of technical replicates of blood from a handful of donors. Assay used: immunoSEQ multiplex PCR; TCRdb lists only in-frame clones, some missing. This repertoire shows about 62,000 clones, about nine tenths found once; its top ten account for around 5.1%. Trimming stripped 5 bases from V and 3 bases from J, with 13 bases between. The CDR3 sequence is 14 residues long. The germline gives CDR1 PRHDT, CDR2 FYEKMQ (reference sequence). This chain joins TRBV13 and TRBJ1-2; D not certain. This sequence originates from a human donor in good health. Some clones in this sample may be carry-over from other donors' samples. The sequenced material came from PBMCs. The CDR3 sequence is CASSREGTHYGYTF. CDR3 nucleotides: TGTGCCAGCAGCCGGGAGGGTACCCACTATGGCTACACCTTC.